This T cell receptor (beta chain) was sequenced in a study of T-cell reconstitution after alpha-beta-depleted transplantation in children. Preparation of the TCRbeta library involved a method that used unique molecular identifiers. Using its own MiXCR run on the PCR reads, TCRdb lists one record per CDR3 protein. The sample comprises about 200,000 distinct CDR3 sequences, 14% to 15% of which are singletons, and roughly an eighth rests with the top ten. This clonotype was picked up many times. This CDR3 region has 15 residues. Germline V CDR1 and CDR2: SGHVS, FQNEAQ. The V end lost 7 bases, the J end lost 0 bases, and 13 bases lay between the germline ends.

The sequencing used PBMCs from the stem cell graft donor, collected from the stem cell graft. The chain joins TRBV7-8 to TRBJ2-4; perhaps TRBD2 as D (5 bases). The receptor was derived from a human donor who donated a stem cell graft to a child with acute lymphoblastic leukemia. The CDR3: CASTDQRVAKNIQYF. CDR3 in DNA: TGTGCCAGCACCGATCAGAGGGTAGCCAAAAACATTCAGTACTTC.